These 10 T cell receptor beta chains were all obtained from the same sample, sequenced in a study of breast tumors, draining lymph nodes, adjacent tissues. In TCRdb, the multiplex PCR reads were re-called with MiXCR into one record per CDR3 protein. The sample consists of tens of thousands of distinct CDR3 sequences, 68% of them appearing once. Material for sequencing was tumor-adjacent breast tissue. The receptors stem from a female donor with breast cancer. Some clones in this sample may be carry-over from other donors' samples.

The chain has TRBV20-1 and TRBJ2-7, with 11 nucleotides matching TRBD2. Unmatched junction bases numbered 6, after V lost 2 bases and J lost 0 bases. The CDR3 runs to 16 residues. Germline CDR1 DFQATT, CDR2 SNEGSKA (reference sequence). CDR3: CSARPPTSGASYEQYF. DNA for the CDR3: TGCAGTGCTAGACCGCCGACTAGCGGGGCCTCCTACGAGCAGTACTTC.

The sample holds many counts of this clonotype. This chain links TRBV12-3 or TRBV12-4 with TRBJ2-1; the D is unclear. Trimming shortened V by 4 bases and J by 9 bases, and 7 bases separated the two germline ends. The CDR3 totals 11 residues. The CDR3 nucleotides read TGTGCCAGCAGTTCCGGCATTGAGCAGTTCTTC. It translates to CASSSGIEQFF.

The V call is TRBV20-1, the J call TRBJ2-3; TRBD1 is a possible D gene (5 bases). The germline V gene has CDR1 DFQATT and CDR2 SNEGSKA (reference sequence). The germline V and J ends were trimmed by 2 bases and 0 bases, with 6 bases remaining between them. There are 13 residues in the CDR3. The CDR3 is CSARRGSTDTQYF. The CDR3 bases are TGCAGTGCTAGAAGGGGCAGCACAGATACGCAGTATTTT.

The V call is TRBV20-1, the J call TRBJ2-5; D perhaps matches TRBD2 (6 bases). Germline values: CDR1 DFQATT, CDR2 SNEGSKA (reference sequence). Trimming took 3 bases from V and 5 from J, leaving 10 bases between them. The CDR3 is 12 residues long. The DNA of the CDR3 is TGCAGTGCTAGTGGAGGGCGGGAGACCCAGTACTTC. This sequence encodes CSASGGRETQYF.

This clonotype was found a few times. The chain couples TRBV7-9 to TRBJ2-7; possible D gene TRBD1, 5 bases. V dropped 1 base and J dropped 3 bases, with 10 bases sitting between them. This CDR3 has 14 amino acids. In germline, CDR1 is SEHNR, CDR2 FQNEAQ (reference sequence). The CDR3 region has the DNA TGTGCCAGCAGCTTAGACAGGCCATTCTACGAGCAGTACTTC. It yields the protein CASSLDRPFYEQYF.

The chain recombines TRBV2 with TRBJ1-5; D perhaps matches TRBD1 (6 bases). The V gene lost 1 base and the J gene lost 9 bases, with 22 bases spanning the gap. From germline, CDR1 is SNHLY and CDR2 FYNNEI. This CDR3 has 17 residues. Here the CDR3 reads CASSEGEGGGLSLPQHF. CDR3 nucleotide sequence: TGTGCCAGCAGTGAAGGGGAGGGGGGGGGCTTATCGCTGCCCCAGCATTTT.

This sequence joins TRBV2 and TRBJ1-1; 8 bases line up with TRBD1. V lost 3 bases to trimming and J lost 3 bases; unmatched junction nucleotides: 0. Germline V gives CDR1 SNHLY, CDR2 FYNNEI. This CDR3 spans 13 amino acids. The CDR3 sequence is CASSEGQDTEAFF. CDR3 sequence (DNA): TGTGCCAGCAGTGAGGGACAGGACACTGAAGCTTTCTTT.

Comments on this clonotype: The junction differs from germline at one of its ends, possibly a read error. The chain combines TRBV9 with TRBJ1-5, with D perhaps TRBD1 (6 bases). The CDR3 covers 14 residues. The germline gives CDR1 SGDLS, CDR2 YYNGEE. The CDR3 nucleotides are TGTGCCAGCAGCGTAGGGAGGGGGAATCGGCCCCAGCATTTT. Its translation is CASSVGRGNRPQHF.

This chain uses TRBV9 with TRBJ2-2; D may be TRBD1 (5 bases). CDR3 length: 12 residues. Between the trimmed V and J ends, which lost 4 bases and 8 bases, there was a span of 9 bases. The germline CDR1 and CDR2 sequences are SGDLS and YYNGEE. The CDR3, as DNA: TGTGCCAGCAGCCCAGGGAAAGGGGAGCTGTTTTTT. It is translated as CASSPGKGELFF.

This sequence joins TRBV20-1 and TRBJ2-2, with D unclear. The length of the CDR3 is 13 residues. CDR1 DFQATT and CDR2 SNEGSKA come from the germline V gene (reference sequence). Trimming shortened V by 3 bases and J by 0 bases, and 5 bases separated the two germline ends. The CDR3 DNA sequence: TGCAGTGCTAGCGAGACGAACACCGGGGAGCTGTTTTTT. Protein product: CSASETNTGELFF.